Below are 28 T cell receptor beta chains sequenced from a single sample in a study of shared clonotypes between healthy human individuals (dated by TCRdb to about 2020). Library preparation was by the immunoSEQ multiplex PCR assay. What TCRdb holds here is the immuneACCESS table cut down to in-frame rearrangements. Part of the clones is not present; checked against another copy, under half of the missing clones reflect an unresolved V gene, and the others are unexplained. The sample table records approximately 2,300,000 clones; under 95% of these occur just once. The ten largest make up approximately 0.39% of the sample. The specimen sequenced was naive CD4+ T cells from PBMCs. This specimen's cell subset or site label, per the study, means: CD45RA+ positively selected. These receptors originate from a man aged 18 to 29 in good health. Some clones in this sample may be carry-over from other donors' samples.

This clone was recorded once. This chain links TRBV5-1 with TRBJ2-7; 9 nucleotides match TRBD1. The CDR3 consists of 15 residues. Germline assignment: CDR1 SGHRS and CDR2 YFSETQ. V lost 5 bases and J lost 5; bases outside the gene matches: 11. CDR3 region: CASRESSGTGNEQYF. The CDR3 DNA follows: TGCGCCAGCAGGGAGAGTTCCGGGACAGGGAACGAGCAGTACTTC.

The gene calls are TRBV19 and TRBJ2-7; 8 nucleotides agree with TRBD1. The CDR3 extends over 15 amino acids. Looked up from germline, CDR1 is LNHDA and CDR2 is SQIVND (reference sequence). Germline trimming cut 6 bases from V and 2 bases from J; bases unmatched to any gene: 9. The CDR3 loop is CASSTDRVSTYEQYF. The CDR3 DNA reads as TGTGCCAGTAGCACGGACAGGGTTTCTACCTACGAGCAGTACTTC.

This clone has just a few counts. The gene calls are TRBV5-1 and TRBJ1-1, with D unresolved. Trimming stripped 0 bases from V and 1 base from J, with 10 bases between. Germline V gene sequence: CDR1 SGHRS, CDR2 YFSETQ. The CDR3 consists of 15 residues. CDR3 nucleotide sequence: TGCGCCAGCAGCTTGGTGGGCGGTGAGAACACTGAAGCTTTCTTT. Its protein is CASSLVGGENTEAFF.

V and J are TRBV11-2 and TRBJ2-4; D ambiguous. The germline V and J ends were trimmed by 4 bases and 1 base, with 11 bases remaining between them. Germline CDR1 and CDR2: SGHAT and FQNNGV. The CDR3 has 15 amino acids. The CDR3, as DNA: TGTGCCAGCAGCTCGGACGACTTCGCCAAAAACATTCAGTACTTC. Translation gives CASSSDDFAKNIQYF.

The chain recombines TRBV10-3 with TRBJ2-3; possible D gene TRBD2, 5 bases. The CDR3 is 15 residues long. Per the germline V gene, CDR1 is ENHRY and CDR2 is SYGVKD. V dropped 4 bases and J dropped 2 bases, with 13 bases sitting between them. CDR3 residues: CAISVTSGVTDTQYF. The CDR3, as DNA: TGTGCCATCAGTGTCACCAGCGGCGTCACAGATACGCAGTATTTT.

The chain carries TRBV6-5 and TRBJ2-7; D unresolved. The CDR3 loop spans 14 amino acids. Germline CDR1 MNHEY, CDR2 SVGAGI. Trimming removed 6 bases from V and 0 bases from J, with 12 bases in between. CDR3 loop: CASRNQMRSYEQYF. Here the CDR3 DNA reads TGTGCCAGCAGAAATCAGATGCGCTCCTACGAGCAGTACTTC.

The V call is TRBV2, the J call TRBJ2-7; 7 nucleotides agree with TRBD1. This CDR3 region has 13 residues. In germline, CDR1 is SNHLY, CDR2 FYNNEI. The ends lost 6 bases at V and 4 bases at J; junction bases unmatched: 6. This CDR3 is CASSKDREYEQYF. The CDR3 region has the DNA TGTGCCAGCAGCAAAGACAGGGAGTACGAGCAGTACTTC.

This sequence joins TRBV19 and TRBJ2-3; TRBD2 might be the D (6 bases). The V gene lost 3 bases and the J gene lost 5 bases, with 15 bases spanning the gap. Germline V gene lookup returns CDR1 LNHDA and CDR2 SQIVND (reference sequence). The CDR3 totals 15 residues. CDR3 protein: CASSIGTRIQDTQYF. The DNA of the CDR3 is TGTGCCAGTAGTATTGGGACTCGAATTCAAGATACGCAGTATTTT. The variable domain in full, with the rest retrieved from reference TRBV19 and TRBJ2-3, is DGGITQSPKYLFRKEGQNVTLSCEQNLNHDAMYWYRQDPGQGLRLIYYSQIVNDFQKGDIAEGYSVSREKKESFPLTVTSAQKNPTAFYLCASSIGTRIQDTQYFGPGTRLTVL.

The chain links TRBV27 to TRBJ2-7; D call uncertain. The CDR3 is made up of 15 amino acids. Trimming took off 2 bases at V and 3 bases at J, with 14 bases between the two ends. From germline, CDR1 is MNHEY and CDR2 SMNVEV (reference sequence). CDR3 DNA sequence: TGTGCCAGCAGTTTAAAAAGCGAGCCTCACTACGAGCAGTACTTC. Translating gives CASSLKSEPHYEQYF.

The genes are TRBV6-5 and TRBJ2-7; D unresolved. V was cut by 6 bases and J by 3 bases, with 6 bases left in between. The length of the CDR3 is 11 residues. In germline, CDR1 is MNHEY, CDR2 SVGAGI. Here the CDR3 DNA reads TGTGCCAGCAGAGGCATCTACGAGCAGTACTTC. It is translated as CASRGIYEQYF.

This chain links TRBV7-6 with TRBJ2-1; 14 bases are shared with TRBD2. V gave up 5 bases and J gave up 8 bases; unmatched junction bases: 5. The CDR3 covers 15 residues. Looked up from germline, CDR1 is SGHVS and CDR2 is FNYEAQ. In DNA, the CDR3 is TGTGCCAGCAGCGTGGGACTAGCGGGAGACGATGAGCAGTTCTTC. Protein sequence: CASSVGLAGDDEQFF.

The J gene is TRBJ2-5, the V gene TRBV6-1, with 9 bases aligning to TRBD2. This CDR3 comprises 15 residues. Trimming removed 4 bases from V and 1 base from J; junction bases left unmatched: 4. Looked up from germline, CDR1 is MNHNS and CDR2 is SASEGT. DNA for the CDR3: TGTGCCAGCAGTGCCAGGACTAGCGCCCAAGAGACCCAGTACTTC. Its protein product is CASSARTSAQETQYF.

V and J are TRBV30 and TRBJ2-3; 9 bases fit TRBD1. Germline V lookup: CDR1 GTSNPN, CDR2 SVGIG (reference sequence). The length of the CDR3 is 15 residues. The J segment lost 7 bases and the V segment lost 0 bases, leaving 8 bases of the junction unmatched. Written as DNA, the CDR3 is TGTGCCTGGAGTGTGGGGACAGGGCCTGGGAATACGCAGTATTTT. The encoded protein is CAWSVGTGPGNTQYF.

This chain links TRBV6-1 with TRBJ2-7; weak D call: TRBD2 (7 bases). V lost 2 bases to trimming and J lost 2 bases, with 13 bases between them. Germline V gene data show CDR1 as MNHNS and CDR2 as SASEGT. This CDR3 contains 15 residues. The CDR3 protein is CASSERGGDTYEQYF. The CDR3 DNA reads TGTGCCAGCAGTGAAAGAGGGGGGGATACCTACGAGCAGTACTTC.

V usage is TRBV5-5 and J usage is TRBJ2-5; 8 bases are a match to TRBD2. CDR1 SGHKS and CDR2 YYEKEE come from the germline V gene (reference sequence). After removal of 2 bases from V and 5 bases from J, the junction contained 20 bases not matched to a gene. The CDR3 is made up of 19 amino acids. CDR3 DNA: TGTGCCAGCAGCTTTTCTATCGGGCTAGCGGGTCGCCGGGGGGAGACCCAGTACTTC. Translated, it gives CASSFSIGLAGRRGETQYF.

Comments on this clone: Other nucleotide sequences in the sample specify the same CDR3. The chain uses TRBV5-1 and TRBJ2-1, with TRBD2 identical over 8 bases. Germline-derived CDR1 and CDR2 are SGHRS and YFSETQ. With V trimmed by 2 bases and J by 2 bases, 3 bases remained unmatched. The CDR3 totals 15 residues. CDR3 sequence (DNA): TGCGCCAGCAGCTTCACTAGCGGTACCTACAATGAGCAGTTCTTC. Its protein is CASSFTSGTYNEQFF.

The sample holds one count of this clone. The V and J genes are TRBV6-4 and TRBJ2-1; TRBD2 matches 13 bases. Germline-derived CDR1 and CDR2 are MRHNA and SNTAGT. The CDR3 runs to 15 residues. After removal of 3 bases from V and 4 bases from J, the junction contained 0 bases not matched to a gene. In DNA, the CDR3 is TGTGCCAGCAGTGAGGGACTAGCGGGATACAATGAGCAGTTCTTC. Amino acid sequence: CASSEGLAGYNEQFF.

The chain uses TRBV10-2 and TRBJ2-5; the D gene is possibly TRBD2 (6 bases). Germline V gene data show CDR1 as WSHSY and CDR2 as SAAADI. The CDR3 totals 14 residues. V lost 0 bases to trimming and J lost 4 bases, with 9 bases between them. The CDR3 region is CASSESTRIETQYF. CDR3 DNA: TGCGCCAGCAGTGAGTCGACTAGAATAGAGACCCAGTACTTC.

CDR3 DNA: TGTGCCGCCCGGACCGGGACCAATACCGAGCAGTACTTC. It translates to CAARTGTNTEQYF. The chain carries TRBV28 and TRBJ2-7, with D perhaps TRBD1 or TRBD2 (5 bases each). The CDR3 spans 13 residues. Trimming stripped 11 bases from V and 6 bases from J, with 20 bases between. CDR1 is MDHEN and CDR2 is SYDVKM in the germline V gene.

The rearrangement links TRBV5-1 to TRBJ2-3; 7 bases are a match to TRBD2. Germline V gives CDR1 SGHRS, CDR2 YFSETQ. Trimming took 4 bases from V and 1 from J; bases not matched to a gene: 6. The length of the CDR3 is 15 residues. The DNA for the CDR3 is TGCGCCAGCAGCCCCGGACTAGTGGGCACAGATACGCAGTATTTT. Translated, it gives CASSPGLVGTDTQYF.

This rearrangement joins TRBV28 to TRBJ1-1; 9 bases are shared with TRBD1. The V gene end was trimmed by 3 bases and the J gene end by 8 bases; junction bases not matched to a gene: 10. Germline V gives CDR1 MDHEN, CDR2 SYDVKM. CDR3 length equals 15 residues. CDR3 in DNA: TGTGCCAGCAGTTTCCTCGGGACAGGGCAGAGAGAAGCTTTCTTT. Protein: CASSFLGTGQREAFF.

The chain uses TRBV2 and TRBJ1-1; D gene unclear. The germline V gene encodes CDR1 SNHLY and CDR2 FYNNEI. V was clipped by 2 bases and J by 4 bases, with 8 bases between them. The CDR3 covers 13 residues. CDR3 nucleotides: TGTGCCAGCAGTGAAAGGGAGGTCACTGAAGCTTTCTTT. Encoded protein: CASSEREVTEAFF.

V gene TRBV5-8 combines with J gene TRBJ1-4; tentatively, D is TRBD1 (6 bases). CDR1 is SGHTS, CDR2 YDEGEE, per germline. The CDR3 covers 15 residues. V gave up 0 bases and J gave up 7 bases, with 13 bases separating them. CDR3 sequence: CASSLGPGAPEKLFF. CDR3 nucleotide sequence: TGTGCCAGCAGCTTGGGACCGGGGGCGCCTGAAAAACTGTTTTTT. The variable domain in full, with the rest retrieved from reference TRBV5-8 and TRBJ1-4, is EAGVTQSPTHLIKTRGQQATLRCSPISGHTSVYWYQQALGLGLQFLLWYDEGEERNRGNFPPRFSGRQFPNYSSELNVNALELEDSALYLCASSLGPGAPEKLFFGSGTQLSVL.

The V call is TRBV10-3, the J call TRBJ1-5; a possible D gene is TRBD1 (6 bases). In germline, CDR1 is ENHRY, CDR2 SYGVKD. Trimming pared 2 bases from V and 6 bases from J, leaving 17 bases between. The CDR3 loop spans 16 amino acids. DNA of the CDR3: TGTGCCATCAGTGAGGTTCAACAGGGCGGAACTCAGCCCCAGCATTTT. As protein: CAISEVQQGGTQPQHF.

The chain has TRBV18 and TRBJ2-3; TRBD1 matches 9 bases. The CDR3 length is 17 residues. Germline loops: CDR1 KGHSH, CDR2 LQKENI. V shed 3 bases and J 3 bases; nucleotides not matched to a gene: 10. DNA of the CDR3: TGTGCCAGCTCACCCCTTCCCGGGACAGGGAGAACAGATACGCAGTATTTT. As protein: CASSPLPGTGRTDTQYF.

V is TRBV28 and J is TRBJ2-3; TRBD1 is a possible D gene (5 bases). The germline V gene has CDR1 MDHEN and CDR2 SYDVKM. The CDR3 has 14 amino acids. V was shortened by 5 bases and J by 8 bases, with 17 bases between the two germline ends. CDR3 protein: CASSLQGGAGTQYF. CDR3 nucleotides: TGTGCCAGCAGTCTCCAGGGTGGAGCAGGTACGCAGTATTTT.

The chain is built from TRBV19 and TRBJ1-2; a weak D match, TRBD1 (6 bases). The germline V gene encodes CDR1 LNHDA and CDR2 SQIVND (reference sequence). V was cut by 10 bases and J by 4 bases, with 28 bases left in between. This CDR3 comprises 17 residues. The CDR3: CATLEEGRGLPGYGYTF. The CDR3 DNA reads as TGTGCCACCCTGGAGGAGGGCAGGGGCCTCCCCGGCTATGGCTACACCTTC.

The rearrangement links TRBV7-3 to TRBJ2-2, with D maybe TRBD2 (5 bases). Trimming pared 2 bases from V and 4 bases from J, leaving 8 bases between. There are 14 residues in the CDR3. Germline values: CDR1 SGHTA, CDR2 FQGTGA. This CDR3 reads CASSLFRGTGELFF. CDR3 coding DNA: TGTGCCAGCAGCTTATTCCGGGGCACCGGGGAGCTGTTTTTT.